Below, 28 T cell receptor beta chains from the same sample are listed, as sequenced in a study of blood T cell repertoires in COVID-19. The repertoire was sequenced with immunoSEQ multiplex PCR; TCRdb's copy has only in-frame clones and lacks some. This sample has 100,000 or so clones; roughly 79% occur once, and the top ten carry 7.5% to 10%. Material: peripheral blood. Source of these receptors: an older woman with acute or convalescent COVID-19.

The V gene is TRBV6-1, the J gene TRBJ2-3; a possible D gene is TRBD1 (6 bases). Trimming took off 0 bases at V and 6 bases at J, with 13 bases between the two ends. Germline V gene data show CDR1 as MNHNS and CDR2 as SASEGT. The length of the CDR3 is 15 residues. In DNA form, the CDR3 reads TGTGCCAGCAGTGAAGCATTGGGGGCGCAGGATACGCAGTATTTT. It specifies CASSEALGAQDTQYF.

This chain connects TRBV2 to TRBJ2-1, with 8 bases aligning to TRBD2. The V gene's germline CDR1 is SNHLY and CDR2 FYNNEI. J gave up 3 bases and V 8 bases, and 12 bases lay outside the gene matches. The CDR3 consists of 16 residues. Here the CDR3 reads CASLRSELADYNEQFF. In DNA, the CDR3 is TGTGCCAGCCTGAGGTCGGAACTAGCGGACTACAATGAGCAGTTCTTC.

This chain links TRBV18 with TRBJ2-2; D may be TRBD1 (6 bases). The CDR3 is made up of 15 amino acids. V lost 1 base and J 3 bases, leaving 9 bases between the germline ends. The germline V gene encodes CDR1 KGHSH and CDR2 LQKENI. CDR3 in amino acids: CASSPRPGDTGELFF. The CDR3 DNA follows: TGTGCCAGCTCACCACGGCCAGGGGACACCGGGGAGCTGTTTTTT.

Only a few counts were recorded for this clone. This chain connects TRBV3-1 (or the pseudogene TRBV3-2) to TRBJ2-5, with D perhaps matching TRBD1 (6 bases). Germline loops: CDR1 LGHDT, CDR2 YNNKEL (reference sequence). Trimming removed 7 bases from V and 5 bases from J, with 14 bases in between. This CDR3 region has 13 residues. The CDR3, as DNA: TGTGCCAGCACCACAGGGCTGGGGGAGACCCAGTACTTC. As protein: CASTTGLGETQYF.

The rearrangement joins TRBV6-6 to TRBJ1-5; tentative D call: TRBD1 (6 bases). This CDR3 has 14 residues. Per germline, CDR1 MNHNY and CDR2 SVGAGI (reference sequence). Trimming removed 6 bases at V and 7 bases at J, with 16 bases between. The CDR3 DNA is TGTGCCAGCAGGCCTTCAGGGGTCGCGCAGCCCCAGCATTTT. This encodes CASRPSGVAQPQHF.

The genes are TRBV18 and TRBJ1-1; 9 bases map to TRBD1. The CDR3 totals 14 residues. CDR1 is KGHSH, CDR2 LQKENI, per germline. J was trimmed by 6 bases and V by 3 bases; bases with no gene match: 5. Here the CDR3 DNA reads TGTGCCAGCTCACCCGGGACAGGGACCCCTGAAGCTTTCTTT. Its protein product is CASSPGTGTPEAFF.

The chain joins TRBV11-3 to TRBJ2-1; 11 bases match TRBD2. The CDR3 length is 16 residues. Germline trimming cut 5 bases from V and 5 bases from J; bases unmatched to any gene: 8. Germline V gene data show CDR1 as SGHNT and CDR2 as YENEEA. The CDR3 loop reads CASSPAGTSGDNEQFF. DNA of the CDR3: TGTGCCAGCAGCCCGGCCGGGACTAGCGGTGACAATGAGCAGTTCTTC.

The V and J genes are TRBV2 and TRBJ2-1, with D tentatively TRBD2 (5 bases). V was pared by 10 bases and J by 6 bases, with 10 bases between. This CDR3 has 11 amino acids. Per germline, CDR1 SNHLY and CDR2 FYNNEI. CDR3 nucleotides: TGTGCCACTAGCTATCTCAATGAGCAGTTCTTC. The encoded protein is CATSYLNEQFF.

The CDR3 region is CASSPWIAGDGTDTQYF. Here the CDR3 DNA reads TGTGCCAGCAGCCCTTGGATAGCGGGAGACGGGACAGATACGCAGTATTTT. V and J are TRBV3-1 (or the pseudogene TRBV3-2) and TRBJ2-3; 9 bases map to TRBD2. Germline values: CDR1 LGHDT, CDR2 YNNKEL (reference sequence). This CDR3 has 17 amino acids. The V gene end was trimmed by 4 bases and the J gene end by 3 bases; junction bases not matched to a gene: 11.

This clone is a singleton in its sample. This chain connects TRBV10-3 to TRBJ1-1; 12 positions match TRBD1. With 8 bases clipped from V and 1 base from J, the junction kept 8 bases outside the gene matches. Germline CDR1 reads ENHRY; CDR2 reads SYGVKD. There are 16 residues in the CDR3. The CDR3 bases are TGTGCCATCGCCGGGACAGGGGGCGGATGGAACACTGAAGCTTTCTTT. Translating it yields CAIAGTGGGWNTEAFF.

The chain employs TRBV9 and TRBJ2-1; D gene uncertain. The CDR3 extends over 13 amino acids. Trimming shortened V by 0 bases and J by 8 bases, and 9 bases separated the two germline ends. CDR1 and CDR2 from the germline V gene are SGDLS and YYNGEE. The CDR3 nucleotides are TGTGCCAGCAGCGTAGATGCCACTTATGAGCAGTTCTTC. Translation gives CASSVDATYEQFF. The full variable domain, in which reference TRBV9 and TRBJ2-1 provide the parts outside the CDR3, is DSGVTQTPKHLITATGQRVTLRCSPRSGDLSVYWYQQSLDQGLQFLIQYYNGEERAKGNILERFSAQQFPDLHSELNLSSLELGDSALYFCASSVDATYEQFFGPGTRLTVL.

This clone appeared a few times. The rearrangement links TRBV12-3 or TRBV12-4 to TRBJ2-2; D is undetermined. The CDR3 has 11 residues. V was clipped by 6 bases and J by 3 bases, with 2 bases between them. CDR3 in DNA: TGTGCCAGCAGCTACACCGGGGAGCTGTTTTTT. This gives the protein CASSYTGELFF.

This rearrangement joins TRBV11-2 to TRBJ2-2; 9 nucleotides agree with TRBD1. V shed 3 bases, J shed 5 bases, and the junction held 7 bases outside the gene matches. In germline, CDR1 is SGHAT, CDR2 FQNNGV. The CDR3 consists of 16 residues. This chain's CDR3 is CASSLGQGYGTGELFF. DNA for the CDR3: TGTGCCAGCAGCTTGGGACAGGGTTACGGTACCGGGGAGCTGTTTTTT.

The J gene is TRBJ1-5, the V gene TRBV7-2; 7 bases fit TRBD1. J was trimmed by 5 bases and V by 3 bases; bases with no gene match: 4. CDR1 is SGHTA and CDR2 is FQGNSA in the germline V gene. This CDR3 spans 14 amino acids. The DNA for the CDR3 is TGTGCCAGCAGCTTGTCCAGGGGGGATCAGCCCCAGCATTTT. This sequence encodes CASSLSRGDQPQHF.

This clone was detected only a few times. The chain carries TRBV4-3 and TRBJ1-2, with TRBD1 matching 7 bases. This CDR3 is built from 14 residues. CDR1 is LGHNA, CDR2 YSLEER, per germline. The V and J ends lost 2 bases and 4 bases, in that order; junction bases with no gene match: 4. This chain's CDR3 is CASSQNKGAYGYTF. DNA of the CDR3: TGCGCCAGCAGCCAAAATAAGGGGGCCTATGGCTACACCTTC.

This chain uses TRBV5-8 with TRBJ2-1; 7 bases align to TRBD2. CDR3 length equals 13 residues. Trimming cost V 2 bases and J 10 bases; bases outside gene matches: 6. Germline V lookup: CDR1 SGHTS, CDR2 YDEGEE. The CDR3: CASSFGGGREQFF. CDR3 DNA sequence: TGTGCCAGCAGCTTTGGCGGGGGTCGAGAGCAGTTCTTC.

There are a few counts of this clone. The V gene is TRBV9, the J gene TRBJ1-2; D is perhaps TRBD1 (6 bases). Germline V lookup: CDR1 SGDLS, CDR2 YYNGEE. The CDR3 totals 13 residues. V lost 7 bases and J 5 bases, leaving 15 bases between the germline ends. This chain's CDR3 is CASSAGAEYGYTF. The CDR3 coding sequence is TGTGCCAGCTCGGCGGGGGCAGAATATGGCTACACCTTC.

This clone was seen a single time. The rearrangement links TRBV10-2 to TRBJ1-6; D may be TRBD1 (6 bases). This CDR3 comprises 14 residues. The germline V and J ends were trimmed by 3 bases and 9 bases, with 12 bases remaining between them. Germline-derived CDR1 and CDR2 are WSHSY and SAAADI. CDR3: CASSEGQGSSPLHF. DNA for the CDR3: TGCGCCAGCAGTGAAGGCCAGGGGTCTTCACCCCTCCACTTT.

The V call is TRBV6-5, the J call TRBJ1-4; no definite D call. CDR1 is MNHEY, CDR2 SVGAGI, per germline. This CDR3 region has 14 residues. Trimming cost V 4 bases and J 0 bases, with 6 bases left between them. The CDR3 is CASSWTPTNEKLFF. In DNA, the CDR3 is TGTGCCAGCAGTTGGACTCCAACTAATGAAAAACTGTTTTTT.

The V gene is TRBV5-4, the J gene TRBJ2-7, with 8 bases lining up with TRBD1. Trimming took 4 bases from V and 0 from J; bases not matched to a gene: 6. This CDR3 region has 15 residues. The germline V gene encodes CDR1 SGHNT and CDR2 YYREEE (reference sequence). CDR3: CASSRWDRHSYEQYF. Here the CDR3 DNA reads TGTGCCAGCAGCAGGTGGGACAGGCACTCCTACGAGCAGTACTTC. The full variable domain, its missing parts supplied by reference TRBV5-4 and TRBJ2-7, is ETGVTQSPTHLIKTRGQQVTLRCSSQSGHNTVSWYQQALGQGPQFIFQYYREEENGRGNFPPRFSGLQFPNYSSELNVNALELDDSALYLCASSRWDRHSYEQYFGPGTRLTVT.

V is TRBV30 and J is TRBJ2-3; TRBD1 is a possible D gene (6 bases). V lost 2 bases to trimming and J lost 2 bases, with 14 bases between them. Germline CDR1 GTSNPN, CDR2 SVGIG (reference sequence). The CDR3 has 15 amino acids. In nucleotides, the CDR3 is TGTGCCTGGAGTATACAGGGAGCTTCCACAGATACGCAGTATTTT. Translation: CAWSIQGASTDTQYF.

CDR3 in DNA: TGCGCCAGCAGCTTGGGACAGGGGGCCCGGAATGAAAAACTGTTTTTT. Its translation: CASSLGQGARNEKLFF. The rearrangement uses TRBV5-1 and TRBJ1-4; 10 nucleotides match TRBD1. Unmatched junction bases numbered 4, after V lost 0 bases and J lost 5 bases. Germline V gene lookup returns CDR1 SGHRS and CDR2 YFSETQ. This CDR3 has 16 residues.

The chain recombines TRBV6-2 or TRBV6-3 with TRBJ2-5; D is undetermined. Germline CDR1 is MNHEY and CDR2 is SVGEGT. V shed 0 bases and J shed 7 bases, with 6 bases lying between them. This CDR3 region has 12 residues. The chain's CDR3 is CASSYSTGTQYF. CDR3 nucleotides: TGTGCCAGCAGTTACTCCACGGGGACCCAGTACTTC.

The V call is TRBV6-4, the J call TRBJ1-5; TRBD1 is a possible D gene (5 bases). The V gene lost 7 bases and the J gene lost 0 bases, with 13 bases spanning the gap. The CDR3 is 15 amino acids. Germline V CDR1 and CDR2: MRHNA, SNTAGT. In DNA form, the CDR3 reads TGTGCCAGCAATAGTGGCAGGGCTAGCAATCAGCCCCAGCATTTT. Its protein product is CASNSGRASNQPQHF.

This clone turned up a few times. The genes are TRBV11-2 and TRBJ2-7; TRBD1 matches at 11 bases. This CDR3 is 16 amino acids long. Germline CDR1 SGHAT, CDR2 FQNNGV. V shed 1 base, J shed 3 bases, and the junction held 5 bases outside the gene matches. In DNA form, the CDR3 reads TGTGCCAGCAGCTTAGCTGGGACAGGGGGACTCTACGAGCAGTACTTC. Translated, it gives CASSLAGTGGLYEQYF.

The chain joins TRBV3-1 (or the pseudogene TRBV3-2) to TRBJ1-4; tentatively, D is TRBD1 (5 bases). This CDR3 has 13 amino acids. Germline CDR1 is LGHDT and CDR2 is YNNKEL (reference sequence). Trimming left V 9 bases short and J 7 bases short, with 15 bases between. CDR3 amino acids: CASKKEGTEKLFF. For the CDR3, the DNA is TGTGCCAGTAAAAAGGAGGGGACTGAAAAACTGTTTTTT.

The J gene is TRBJ2-7, the V gene TRBV4-2; no clear D gene. Trimming removed 0 bases at V and 0 bases at J, with 9 bases between. The CDR3 runs to 15 residues. The germline V gene encodes CDR1 LGHNA and CDR2 YNFKEQ. CDR3 DNA: TGTGCCAGCAGCCAAGATCCCAGCGACTCCTACGAGCAGTACTTC. This translates into CASSQDPSDSYEQYF.

This chain connects TRBV5-4 to TRBJ1-3; unclear D gene. Germline values: CDR1 SGHNT, CDR2 YYREEE (reference sequence). The CDR3 covers 16 residues. Trimming took 1 base from V and 0 from J, leaving 11 bases between them. CDR3 sequence: CASSLFSTGSGNTIYF. The CDR3 region has the DNA TGTGCCAGCAGCTTGTTTTCCACCGGCTCTGGAAACACCATATATTTT.